The clone carrying this T cell receptor (beta chain) was seen repeatedly, ten times or more. The antigen is not known. Deletions cut 4 bases from V and 6 bases from J, with 15 bases between. The CDR3 extends over 14 amino acids. In germline, CDR1 is MNHEY, CDR2 SMNVEV (reference sequence). Time point noted: newly diagnosed GD, antithyroid drugs for less than 3 months. Construction of the TCR library relied on RNA isolated from PBMCs. The record originates from a study of regulatory T cells in long-lasting Graves disease. The study's findings and limits: Persistent disease was characterized by preferential usage of TRBV28, TRBJ1-2 and TRBJ2-5. In persistent patients, shared public clonotypes (around 2,600) outnumbered those in new patients (approximately 940).

The authors built TCR beta libraries using iRepertoire HTBI primers and Arm-PCR of CDR3 regions. TCRdb recomputed calls from the multiplex PCR reads with MiXCR, one row per CDR3 protein. The table lists under 300,000 distinct CDR3 sequences, about 18% of them singletons. The data were also submitted as part of a second study, on T cells in Graves' hyperthyroidism and ophthalmopathy. This second study says: Newly diagnosed patients aged 18 to 65 had hyperthyroidism of under 2 months' duration. Primed by the HTBI set, a first-round RT-PCR was run on the TCR CDR3.

This sequence joins TRBV27 and TRBJ1-2; D is unresolved. This TCR was sampled from a woman aged 25 to 45 with Graves disease. This specimen was peripheral blood mononuclear cells (PBMCs), taken at new diagnosis, from a patient treated with antithyroid drugs. CDR3 DNA sequence: TGTGCCAGCAGTTACTCTGGCCTGTGGGATGGCTACACCTTC. This translates into CASSYSGLWDGYTF.